This T cell receptor beta chain was sequenced in a study of T cells after yellow fever vaccination. Note on this clonotype: The antigen is undetermined.

Production of TCR cDNA was by 5'RACE template switching, which also added a universal primer site and UMIs. Via MiXCR, TCRdb re-called the 5' RACE reads, giving one row per CDR3 protein. The table shows around 310,000 distinct CDR3 sequences, with roughly 3.5% occurring only once. The V and J ends lost 0 bases and 9 bases respectively, with 14 bases between them. Per the germline V gene, CDR1 is MGHDK and CDR2 is SYGVNS. This CDR3 has 14 residues. Study results and caveats: The CD4 and CD8 compartments had a small share of their clonotypes in common. Most clones from primary vaccination were detected again post-booster (roughly 96% CD4, 88% CD8).

Sequences were derived from PBMCs, sampled on the day of the yellow fever booster vaccination. The chain links TRBV25-1 to TRBJ1-1, with TRBD1 as a possible D gene (6 bases). This clonotype was obtained from a man aged 18 to 29 who received the YFV17D yellow fever vaccine. The CDR3, as DNA: TGTGCCAGCAGTGAATATCTTAGCGGACAGCAAGCTTTCTTT. This sequence encodes CASSEYLSGQQAFF.